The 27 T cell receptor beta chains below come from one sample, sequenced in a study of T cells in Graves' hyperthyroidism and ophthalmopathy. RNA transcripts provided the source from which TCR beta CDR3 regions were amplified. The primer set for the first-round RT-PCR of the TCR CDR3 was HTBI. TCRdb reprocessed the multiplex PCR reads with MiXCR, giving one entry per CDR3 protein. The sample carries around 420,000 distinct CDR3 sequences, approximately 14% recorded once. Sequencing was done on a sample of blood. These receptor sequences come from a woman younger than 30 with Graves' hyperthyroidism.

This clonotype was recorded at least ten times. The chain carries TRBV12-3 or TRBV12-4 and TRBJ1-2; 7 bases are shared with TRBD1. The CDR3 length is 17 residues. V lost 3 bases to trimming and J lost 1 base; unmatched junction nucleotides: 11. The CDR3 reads CASSLSGGVGFNYGYTF. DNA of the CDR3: TGTGCCAGCAGTTTGTCAGGGGGGGTCGGATTTAACTATGGCTACACCTTC.

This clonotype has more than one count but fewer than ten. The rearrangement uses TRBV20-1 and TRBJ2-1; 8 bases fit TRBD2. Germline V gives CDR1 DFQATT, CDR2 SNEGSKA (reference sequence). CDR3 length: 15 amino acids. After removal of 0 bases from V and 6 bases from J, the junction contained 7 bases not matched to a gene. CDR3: CSARDRSGSFNEQFF. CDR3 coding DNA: TGCAGTGCTAGAGATCGCAGCGGGAGTTTCAATGAGCAGTTCTTC.

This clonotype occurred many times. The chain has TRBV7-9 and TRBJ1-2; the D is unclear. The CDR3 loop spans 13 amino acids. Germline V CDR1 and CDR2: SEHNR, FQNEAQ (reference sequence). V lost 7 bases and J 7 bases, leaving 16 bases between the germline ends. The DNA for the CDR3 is TGTGCCAGCACCAAAGAACTATGGCTTGGCTACACCTTC. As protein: CASTKELWLGYTF. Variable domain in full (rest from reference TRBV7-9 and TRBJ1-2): DTGVSQNPRHKITKRGQNVTFRCDPISEHNRLYWYRQTLGQGPEFLTYFQNEAQLEKSRLLSDRFSAERPKGSFSTLEIQRTEQGDSAMYLCASTKELWLGYTFGSGTRLTVV.

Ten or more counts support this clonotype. The CDR3 here is CSVAPWRSGGQNEQFF. CDR3 DNA sequence: TGCAGCGTTGCCCCCTGGCGGAGCGGGGGGCAGAATGAGCAGTTCTTC. The chain joins TRBV29-1 to TRBJ2-1; 9 nucleotides align to TRBD2. Losses at the gene ends were 4 bases for V and 7 bases for J; bases not matched to a gene: 14. This CDR3 contains 16 residues. CDR1 is SQVTM, CDR2 ANQGSEA, per germline.

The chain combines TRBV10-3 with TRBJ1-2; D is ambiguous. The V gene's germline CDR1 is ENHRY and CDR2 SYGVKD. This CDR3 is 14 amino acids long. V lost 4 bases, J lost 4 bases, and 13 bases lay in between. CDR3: CAISAGLPLYGYTF. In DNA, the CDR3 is TGTGCCATCAGTGCAGGCCTTCCACTCTATGGCTACACCTTC.

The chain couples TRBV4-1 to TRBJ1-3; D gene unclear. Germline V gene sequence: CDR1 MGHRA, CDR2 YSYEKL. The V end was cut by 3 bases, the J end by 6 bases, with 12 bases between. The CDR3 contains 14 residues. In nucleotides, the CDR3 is TGCGCCAGCAGCCAGATATGGCAGGAAAACACCATATATTTT. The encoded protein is CASSQIWQENTIYF.

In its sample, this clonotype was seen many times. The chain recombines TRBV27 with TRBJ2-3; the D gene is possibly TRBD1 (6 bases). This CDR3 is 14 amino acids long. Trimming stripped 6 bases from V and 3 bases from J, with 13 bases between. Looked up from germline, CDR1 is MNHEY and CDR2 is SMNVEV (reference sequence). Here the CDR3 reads CASRPGQLTDTQYF. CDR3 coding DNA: TGTGCCAGCAGGCCGGGACAACTTACAGATACGCAGTATTTT.

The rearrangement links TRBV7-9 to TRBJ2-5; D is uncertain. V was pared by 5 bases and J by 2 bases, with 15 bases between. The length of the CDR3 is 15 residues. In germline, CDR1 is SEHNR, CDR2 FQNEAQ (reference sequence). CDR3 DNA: TGTGCCAGCAGCCCGTGGACGGCGGAACAAGAGACCCAGTACTTC. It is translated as CASSPWTAEQETQYF.

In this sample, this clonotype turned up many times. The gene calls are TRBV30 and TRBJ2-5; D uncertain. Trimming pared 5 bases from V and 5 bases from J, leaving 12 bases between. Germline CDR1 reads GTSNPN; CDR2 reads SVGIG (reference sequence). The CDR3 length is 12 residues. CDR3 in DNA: TGTGCCTGGTCCTGGGGATCTGAGACCCAGTACTTC. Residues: CAWSWGSETQYF.

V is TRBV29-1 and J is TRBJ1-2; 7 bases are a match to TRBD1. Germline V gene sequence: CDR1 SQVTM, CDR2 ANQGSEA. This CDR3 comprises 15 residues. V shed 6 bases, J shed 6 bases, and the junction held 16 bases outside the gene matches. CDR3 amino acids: CSVGDRAGETNGYTF. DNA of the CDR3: TGCAGCGTGGGAGACAGGGCAGGGGAAACTAATGGCTACACCTTC.

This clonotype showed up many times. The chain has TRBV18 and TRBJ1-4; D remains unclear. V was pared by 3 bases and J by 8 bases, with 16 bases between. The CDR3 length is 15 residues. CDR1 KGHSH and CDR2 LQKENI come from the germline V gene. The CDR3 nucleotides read TGTGCCAGCTCACCCCGGGAGGGATCGAGAGAAAAACTGTTTTTT. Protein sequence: CASSPREGSREKLFF.

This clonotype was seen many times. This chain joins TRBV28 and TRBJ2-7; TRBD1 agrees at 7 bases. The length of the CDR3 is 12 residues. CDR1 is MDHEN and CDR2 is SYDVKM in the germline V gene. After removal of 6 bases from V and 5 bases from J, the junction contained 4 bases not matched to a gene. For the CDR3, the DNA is TGTGCCAGCAGACAGGGGCAACACGAGCAGTACTTC. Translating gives CASRQGQHEQYF.

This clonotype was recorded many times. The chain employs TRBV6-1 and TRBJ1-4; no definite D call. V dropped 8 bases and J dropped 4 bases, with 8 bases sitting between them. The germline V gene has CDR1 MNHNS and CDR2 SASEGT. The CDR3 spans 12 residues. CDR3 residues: CASSPLNEKLFF. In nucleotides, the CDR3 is TGTGCCAGCTCTCCTCTTAATGAAAAACTGTTTTTT.

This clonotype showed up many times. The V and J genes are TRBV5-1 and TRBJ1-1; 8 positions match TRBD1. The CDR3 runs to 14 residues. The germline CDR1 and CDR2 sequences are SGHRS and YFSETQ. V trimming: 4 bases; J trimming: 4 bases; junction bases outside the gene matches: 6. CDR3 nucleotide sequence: TGCGCCAGCAGCCTTACGACAGGGGTCACTGAAGCTTTCTTT. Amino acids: CASSLTTGVTEAFF.

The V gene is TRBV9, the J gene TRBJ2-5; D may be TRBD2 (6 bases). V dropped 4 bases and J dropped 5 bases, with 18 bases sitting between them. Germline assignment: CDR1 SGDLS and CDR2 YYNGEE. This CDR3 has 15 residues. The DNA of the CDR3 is TGTGCCAGCAGCTCTCGGACGCTCCGGGGGGAGACCCAGTACTTC. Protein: CASSSRTLRGETQYF.

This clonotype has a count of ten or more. The CDR3 bases are TGTGCCAGCAGCCGGGGACGCGGGAATGGCTACACCTTC. This sequence encodes CASSRGRGNGYTF. The rearrangement uses TRBV3-1 and TRBJ1-2, with a weak D call TRBD1 (5 bases). Trimming pared 4 bases from V and 6 bases from J, leaving 12 bases between. Germline assignment: CDR1 LGHDT and CDR2 YNNKEL (reference sequence). This CDR3 region has 13 residues. Looking up the rest from reference TRBV3-1 and TRBJ1-2 gives the full variable domain: DTAVSQTPKYLVTQMGNDKSIKCEQNLGHDTMYWYKQDSKKFLKIMFSYNNKELIINETVPNRFSPKSPDKAHLNLHINSLELGDSAVYFCASSRGRGNGYTFGSGTRLTVV.

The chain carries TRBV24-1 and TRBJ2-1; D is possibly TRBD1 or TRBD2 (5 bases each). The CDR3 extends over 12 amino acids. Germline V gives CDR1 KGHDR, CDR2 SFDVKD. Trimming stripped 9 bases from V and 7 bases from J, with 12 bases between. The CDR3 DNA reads TGTGCCACCTCCCCTGGGGGTAATGAGCAGTTCTTC. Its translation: CATSPGGNEQFF.

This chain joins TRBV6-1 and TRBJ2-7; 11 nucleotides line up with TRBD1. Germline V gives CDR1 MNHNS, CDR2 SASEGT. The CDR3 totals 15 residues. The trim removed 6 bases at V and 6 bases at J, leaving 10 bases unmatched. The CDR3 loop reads CASRPGTGGLGEQYF. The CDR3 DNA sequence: TGTGCCAGCAGACCCGGGACAGGGGGTCTGGGCGAGCAGTACTTC.

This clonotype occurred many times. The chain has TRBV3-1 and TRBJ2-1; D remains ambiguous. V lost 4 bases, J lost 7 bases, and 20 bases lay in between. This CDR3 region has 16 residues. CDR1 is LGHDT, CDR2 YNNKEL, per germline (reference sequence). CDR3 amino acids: CASSPGVHPIQNEQFF. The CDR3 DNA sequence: TGTGCCAGCAGCCCCGGCGTGCACCCAATACAGAATGAGCAGTTCTTC.

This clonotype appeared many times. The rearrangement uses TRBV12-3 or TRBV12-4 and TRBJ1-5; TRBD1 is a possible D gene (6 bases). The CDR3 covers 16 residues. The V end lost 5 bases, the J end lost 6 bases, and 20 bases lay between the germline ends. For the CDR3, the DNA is TGTGCCAGCAGTCGCACACCATACAGGGTTGGTCAGCCCCAGCATTTT. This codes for CASSRTPYRVGQPQHF.

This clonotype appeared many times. Here the CDR3 reads CSALGLAGRTSYEQYF. CDR3 bases: TGCAGTGCCCTGGGACTAGCGGGACGAACCTCCTACGAGCAGTACTTC. The chain employs TRBV20-1 and TRBJ2-7, with 13 bases fitting TRBD2. The CDR3 contains 16 residues. Trimming removed 6 bases from V and 0 bases from J; junction bases left unmatched: 8. CDR1 DFQATT and CDR2 SNEGSKA come from the germline V gene (reference sequence).

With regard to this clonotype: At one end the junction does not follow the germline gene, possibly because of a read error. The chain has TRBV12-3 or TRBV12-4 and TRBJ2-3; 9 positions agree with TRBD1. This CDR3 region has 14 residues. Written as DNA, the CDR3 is TGTGCCAGCAGTCCGGGACAGGGCCCAGATACGAAGTATTTT. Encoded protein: CASSPGQGPDTKYF.

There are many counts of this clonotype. CDR3 in amino acids: CASSSDDRDPKNIQYF. The CDR3 DNA sequence: TGTGCCAGCAGTTCGGACGACAGGGACCCCAAAAACATTCAGTACTTC. The chain uses TRBV12-3 or TRBV12-4 and TRBJ2-4, with TRBD1 matching 7 bases. The CDR3 loop spans 16 amino acids. V shed 4 bases, J shed 2 bases, and the junction held 8 bases outside the gene matches.

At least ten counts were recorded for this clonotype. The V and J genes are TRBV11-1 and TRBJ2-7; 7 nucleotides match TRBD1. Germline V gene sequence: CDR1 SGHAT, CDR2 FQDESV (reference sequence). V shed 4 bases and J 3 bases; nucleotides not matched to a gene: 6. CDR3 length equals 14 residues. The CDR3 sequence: CASSYRDSYYEQYF. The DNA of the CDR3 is TGTGCCAGCAGCTACCGGGACAGCTACTACGAGCAGTACTTC. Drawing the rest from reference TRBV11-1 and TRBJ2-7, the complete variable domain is EAEVAQSPRYKITEKSQAVAFWCDPISGHATLYWYRQILGQGPELLVQFQDESVVDDSQLPKDRFSAERLKGVDSTLKIQPAELGDSAMYLCASSYRDSYYEQYFGPGTRLTVT.

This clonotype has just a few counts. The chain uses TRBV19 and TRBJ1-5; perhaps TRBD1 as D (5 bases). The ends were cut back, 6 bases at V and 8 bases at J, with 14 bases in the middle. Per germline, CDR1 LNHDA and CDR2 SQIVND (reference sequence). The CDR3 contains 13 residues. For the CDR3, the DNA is TGTGCCAGTAGCCATGGACCGGGGGAGCCCCAGCATTTT. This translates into CASSHGPGEPQHF.

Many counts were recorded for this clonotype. This CDR3 reads CASSGALGHQQPQHF. DNA for the CDR3: TGTGCCAGCAGTGGGGCCTTGGGACACCAGCAGCCCCAGCATTTT. The chain couples TRBV28 to TRBJ1-5; possibly TRBD1 for D (6 bases). The germline CDR1 and CDR2 sequences are MDHEN and SYDVKM. The germline V and J ends were trimmed by 5 bases and 7 bases, with 18 bases remaining between them. This CDR3 has 15 residues.

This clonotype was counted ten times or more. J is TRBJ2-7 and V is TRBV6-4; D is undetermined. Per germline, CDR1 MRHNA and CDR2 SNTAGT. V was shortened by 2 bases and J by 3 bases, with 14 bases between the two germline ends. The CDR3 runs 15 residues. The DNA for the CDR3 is TGTGCCAGCAGTGACCAGGAAAACTATTGCTACGAGCAGTACTTC. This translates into CASSDQENYCYEQYF.